The table lists the clone carrying this T cell receptor beta chain with many counts. Its matching antigen is unknown. The entry originates in a study of spatial heterogeneity in lung cancer. About the research overall: Across the raw uncorrected reads, a unique TCR and UMI combination was observed, on average, more than ten times. Study-wide points: Ubiquitous expanded tumor TCRs were observed in blood more at resection than follow-up.

The time point is: sample taken at primary tumor resection. Tumor, nontumor lung or frozen PBMC supplied whole RNA, sequenced without sorting. Donors were fewer than 90 untreated early-stage non-small cell lung cancer patients. One entry per CDR3 protein, called by TCRdb with MiXCR from the 5' RACE reads. The sample yields approximately 22,000 distinct CDR3 sequences, about 4.3% seen once. This CDR3 comprises 16 residues. The V end was cut by 6 bases, the J end by 0 bases, with 14 bases between. The germline V gene encodes CDR1 SEHNR and CDR2 FQNEAQ (reference sequence). This TCR came from a male donor with early-stage non-small cell lung cancer. V and J are TRBV7-9 and TRBJ2-2; D might be TRBD2 (8 bases). The material was PBMCs, obtained at surgery. The CDR3 DNA reads as TGTGCCAGCAGGCCGGGGGGGACAGCGAACACCGGGGAGCTGTTTTTT. As protein: CASRPGGTANTGELFF.